These 13 T cell receptor beta chains originate from one sample sequenced in a study of OX40 agonist ivuxolimab in advanced cancers. Using immunoSEQ multiplex PCR, the repertoire was profiled, and TCRdb retains in-frame clones only, with some absent. This sample has about 92,000 clones, with under 90% found just once. The specimen was CD4+ or CD8+ T cells sorted from blood, collected in a trial of the OX40 agonist ivuxolimab. These receptors came from an adult with an advanced solid tumor such as melanoma, head and neck, liver or kidney cancer.

The chain couples TRBV18 to TRBJ2-1, with D perhaps matching TRBD2 (5 bases). The V end lost 2 bases, the J end lost 14 bases, and 10 bases lay between the germline ends. This CDR3 comprises 11 residues. CDR1 is KGHSH and CDR2 is LQKENI in the germline V gene. The CDR3 nucleotides read TGTGCCAGCTCACCAGAGGGTAGTAAGTTCTTC. As protein: CASSPEGSKFF.

This chain connects TRBV18 to TRBJ1-1, with D unresolved. V gave up 3 bases and J gave up 5 bases, with 13 bases separating them. Per germline, CDR1 KGHSH and CDR2 LQKENI. The CDR3 totals 14 residues. The chain's CDR3 is CASSPKGEGTEAFF. The CDR3, as DNA: TGTGCCAGCTCACCCAAGGGAGAGGGAACTGAAGCTTTCTTT.

V gene TRBV6-5 combines with J gene TRBJ2-7, with 8 bases identical to TRBD1. With 6 bases clipped from V and 0 bases from J, the junction kept 4 bases outside the gene matches. The CDR3 sequence is 14 residues long. Germline V CDR1 and CDR2: MNHEY, SVGAGI. CDR3 amino acids: CASRTGTGSYEQYF. The CDR3 nucleotides read TGTGCCAGCAGAACCGGGACAGGCTCCTACGAGCAGTACTTC.

This chain links TRBV7-2 with TRBJ1-6; D call uncertain. V lost 5 bases, J lost 7 bases, and 9 bases lay in between. Germline loops: CDR1 SGHTA, CDR2 FQGNSA. CDR3 length: 13 amino acids. This CDR3 reads CASSPDGNSPLHF. Here the CDR3 DNA reads TGTGCCAGCAGCCCGGACGGGAATTCACCCCTCCACTTT.

This sequence joins TRBV7-9 and TRBJ2-3; TRBD1 matches 9 bases. With V trimmed by 6 bases and J by 2 bases, 9 bases remained unmatched. CDR3 length equals 16 residues. Germline V gives CDR1 SEHNR, CDR2 FQNEAQ (reference sequence). The CDR3 here is CASSWGGTGNTDTQYF. DNA of the CDR3: TGTGCCAGCAGTTGGGGTGGGACAGGGAACACAGATACGCAGTATTTT.

The chain links TRBV2 to TRBJ1-1, with a tentative D call TRBD1 (5 bases). Germline V gives CDR1 SNHLY, CDR2 FYNNEI. CDR3 length: 13 residues. V lost 11 bases and J lost 0, with 13 bases in between. CDR3 DNA: TGTGCCGGCAAAGACAGTATGAACACTGAAGCTTTCTTT. Its protein product is CAGKDSMNTEAFF.

The chain recombines TRBV5-1 with TRBJ2-1, with a tentative D call TRBD2 (6 bases). Between the trimmed V and J ends, which lost 4 bases and 4 bases, there was a span of 15 bases. In germline, CDR1 is SGHRS, CDR2 YFSETQ. This CDR3 region has 15 residues. The CDR3 DNA is TGCGCCAGCAGCGCCCGGGGCGGGAATTACAATGAGCAGTTCTTC. Translation: CASSARGGNYNEQFF.

V and J are TRBV7-2 and TRBJ2-7; 8 nucleotides line up with TRBD2. Losses at the gene ends were 1 base for V and 3 bases for J; bases not matched to a gene: 8. The CDR3 sequence is 16 residues long. The germline V gene has CDR1 SGHTA and CDR2 FQGNSA. CDR3 in amino acids: CASSLEGLAGIYEQYF. The CDR3 DNA reads TGTGCCAGCAGCTTAGAAGGGCTAGCGGGTATCTACGAGCAGTACTTC.

The chain uses TRBV7-9 and TRBJ1-1; possibly TRBD1 for D (6 bases). Germline V gene lookup returns CDR1 SEHNR and CDR2 FQNEAQ (reference sequence). Trimming pared 1 base from V and 1 base from J, leaving 16 bases between. CDR3 length: 17 amino acids. CDR3 nucleotides: TGTGCCAGCAGCTTAGGTTTCCAGGGGTCGGGGAACACTGAAGCTTTCTTT. Amino acids: CASSLGFQGSGNTEAFF.

The V gene is TRBV18, the J gene TRBJ1-1; D gene ambiguous. CDR1 and CDR2 (germline): KGHSH, LQKENI. The CDR3 totals 14 residues. The V and J ends lost 5 bases and 1 base respectively, with 11 bases between them. The CDR3 is CASSTTAGNTEAFF. The CDR3 bases are TGTGCCAGCTCAACCACAGCAGGGAACACTGAAGCTTTCTTT.

This chain connects TRBV27 to TRBJ2-3; TRBD2 matches 9 bases. CDR3 length: 17 amino acids. Germline lookup yields CDR1 MNHEY and CDR2 SMNVEV (reference sequence). The trim removed 3 bases at V and 2 bases at J, leaving 9 bases unmatched. CDR3 sequence: CASSFRPLAGDTDTQYF. CDR3 DNA sequence: TGTGCCAGCAGTTTTAGACCTTTAGCGGGGGACACAGATACGCAGTATTTT.

The J gene is TRBJ2-1, the V gene TRBV14; D remains ambiguous. CDR1 and CDR2 from the germline V gene are SGHDN and FVKESK. This CDR3 region has 12 residues. V was pared by 6 bases and J by 7 bases, with 10 bases between. In DNA form, the CDR3 reads TGTGCCAGCAGTTATCACGGGAATGAGCAGTTCTTC. Its protein product is CASSYHGNEQFF. Using reference TRBV14 and TRBJ2-1 for the parts outside the CDR3, the full variable domain is EAGVTQFPSHSVIEKGQTVTLRCDPISGHDNLYWYRRVMGKEIKFLLHFVKESKQDESGMPNNRFLAERTGGTYSTLKVQPAELEDSGVYFCASSYHGNEQFFGPGTRLTVL.

This clone has a single count. The V and J genes are TRBV6-6 and TRBJ2-7; no clear D gene. The germline V and J ends were trimmed by 0 bases and 6 bases, with 6 bases remaining between them. The CDR3 extends over 12 amino acids. Germline V gene data show CDR1 as MNHNY and CDR2 as SVGAGI (reference sequence). This chain's CDR3 is CASSYSGPEQYF. The CDR3, as DNA: TGTGCCAGCAGTTACTCTGGACCCGAGCAGTACTTC.